These 27 T cell receptor beta chains came from one sample sequenced in a study of blood T cell repertoires in COVID-19. TCRdb's copy holds only in-frame clones and misses some; the assay was immunoSEQ multiplex PCR. The data contain 130,000 or so clones, 55% to 75% of them singletons. Sequences were obtained from peripheral blood. These receptor sequences come from a woman aged 70-85 years with acute or convalescent COVID-19.

The CDR3 DNA reads TGTGCCAGCAGCCCGGGCAGGGGTCGATACAATGAGCAGTTCTTC. Its translation: CASSPGRGRYNEQFF. The chain recombines TRBV11-2 with TRBJ2-1, with a tentative D call TRBD1 (6 bases). The CDR3 sequence is 15 residues long. V was cut by 5 bases and J by 4 bases, with 15 bases left in between. Germline values: CDR1 SGHAT, CDR2 FQNNGV.

V is TRBV10-1 and J is TRBJ1-1, with D possibly matching TRBD1 (5 bases). This CDR3 has 13 residues. CDR1 and CDR2 (germline): WNHNN, SYGVQD (reference sequence). V lost 6 bases and J lost 4, with 12 bases in between. The CDR3 loop is CASRENGATEAFF. The CDR3, as DNA: TGCGCCAGCAGGGAGAATGGGGCCACTGAAGCTTTCTTT.

The chain combines TRBV5-5 with TRBJ2-3, with 8 nucleotides matching TRBD1. Germline V gene lookup returns CDR1 SGHKS and CDR2 YYEKEE (reference sequence). Trimming took 0 bases from V and 5 from J; bases not matched to a gene: 5. This CDR3 contains 15 residues. This CDR3 is CASSLGTGTGDTQYF. CDR3 in DNA: TGTGCCAGCAGCTTGGGGACAGGGACCGGAGATACGCAGTATTTT.

This clone came up once. This rearrangement joins TRBV23-1 to TRBJ2-7, with D possibly being TRBD1 (6 bases). TRBV23-1 is recorded as an ORF, its role being uncertain. Trimming stripped 8 bases from V and 1 base from J, with 21 bases between. The length of the CDR3 is 16 residues. The CDR3 nucleotides are TGCGCCAGCCTTCATATACAGGGCCCGATTTCCTACGAGCAGTACTTC. Amino acid sequence: CASLHIQGPISYEQYF.

The chain uses TRBV6-5 and TRBJ2-1; maybe TRBD2 (5 bases). V lost 8 bases to trimming and J lost 9 bases, with 14 bases between them. CDR3 size: 12 residues. Germline lookup yields CDR1 MNHEY and CDR2 SVGAGI. The CDR3 region has the DNA TGTGCCAGCGTGGGTAGCCGGGGTGAGCAGTTCTTC. Its protein product is CASVGSRGEQFF.

The chain couples TRBV5-1 to TRBJ2-7; 9 nucleotides line up with TRBD2. CDR3 length: 15 amino acids. V trimming: 3 bases; J trimming: 3 bases; junction bases outside the gene matches: 7. Germline V gene data show CDR1 as SGHRS and CDR2 as YFSETQ. CDR3 sequence: CASSWRGGTGYEQYF. As DNA, the CDR3 is TGCGCCAGCAGCTGGCGGGGGGGAACCGGCTACGAGCAGTACTTC.

V usage is TRBV24-1 and J usage is TRBJ2-1; perhaps TRBD2 as D (5 bases). CDR1 is KGHDR and CDR2 is SFDVKD in the germline V gene. The CDR3 has 15 residues. Trimming took 9 bases from V and 0 from J, leaving 14 bases between them. For the CDR3, the DNA is TGTGCCACCCCCAAGAGGGAGAGCTCCTACAATGAGCAGTTCTTC. Translation gives CATPKRESSYNEQFF.

The rearrangement joins TRBV19 to TRBJ1-1; 8 bases are shared with TRBD1. Germline CDR1 LNHDA, CDR2 SQIVND (reference sequence). The J segment lost 7 bases and the V segment lost 6 bases, leaving 16 bases of the junction unmatched. The CDR3 covers 16 residues. CDR3 DNA: TGTGCCAGTAGATTCGGGAGGACAGGGAAAATGGGTGAAGCTTTCTTT. Protein product: CASRFGRTGKMGEAFF.

V usage is TRBV28 and J usage is TRBJ2-7; the match to TRBD2 covers 12 bases. Germline CDR1 MDHEN, CDR2 SYDVKM. The CDR3 runs 15 residues. The V segment lost 4 bases and the J segment 6 bases; nucleotides outside the gene matches: 7. CDR3 region: CASSSGTSGPLEQYF. The CDR3 DNA reads as TGTGCCAGCAGTTCTGGGACTAGCGGGCCCCTCGAGCAGTACTTC.

The chain employs TRBV11-2 and TRBJ2-1; weak D call: TRBD2 (7 bases). The ends were cut back, 5 bases at V and 8 bases at J, with 10 bases in the middle. The V gene's germline CDR1 is SGHAT and CDR2 FQNNGV. The CDR3 extends over 12 amino acids. CDR3 region: CASSPGGDEQFF. For the CDR3, the DNA is TGTGCCAGCAGCCCGGGGGGCGATGAGCAGTTCTTC.

This clone was counted a few times. This chain joins TRBV18 and TRBJ2-5; no clear D. There are 12 residues in the CDR3. Germline CDR1 KGHSH, CDR2 LQKENI. Trimming removed 4 bases from V and 4 bases from J, with 7 bases in between. The CDR3 protein is CASSQLAETQYF. As DNA, the CDR3 is TGTGCCAGCTCACAGCTCGCAGAGACCCAGTACTTC.

This chain uses TRBV4-3 with TRBJ1-6; 8 bases map to TRBD1. CDR1 is LGHNA, CDR2 YSLEER, per germline. The CDR3 spans 14 residues. V trimming: 3 bases; J trimming: 5 bases; junction bases outside the gene matches: 0. CDR3 sequence reads: CASSQGQDNSPLHF. DNA for the CDR3: TGCGCCAGCAGCCAGGGACAGGATAATTCACCCCTCCACTTT.

The chain carries TRBV19 and TRBJ1-2, with D unresolved. V was clipped by 0 bases and J by 6 bases, with 17 bases between them. The CDR3 runs 16 residues. Germline values: CDR1 LNHDA, CDR2 SQIVND (reference sequence). CDR3 sequence: CASSIDGYSQADGYTF. The CDR3 DNA reads as TGTGCCAGTAGTATAGATGGGTACAGCCAAGCGGATGGCTACACCTTC.

The V and J genes are TRBV19 and TRBJ2-7; 7 nucleotides line up with TRBD1. CDR1 LNHDA and CDR2 SQIVND come from the germline V gene (reference sequence). This CDR3 contains 15 residues. The V and J ends lost 6 bases and 5 bases, in that order; junction bases with no gene match: 13. The CDR3 nucleotides are TGTGCCAGTAGAACCGGGGACAGTAGACGGGACGAGCAGTACTTC. Encoded protein: CASRTGDSRRDEQYF.

The rearrangement uses TRBV6-5 and TRBJ1-3, with 7 positions matching TRBD1. This CDR3 is built from 15 residues. Germline values: CDR1 MNHEY, CDR2 SVGAGI. With V trimmed by 6 bases and J by 2 bases, 7 bases remained unmatched. The CDR3 DNA is TGTGCCAGCAGGAAACAGGGGACAGCTGGAAACACCATATATTTT. Translating it yields CASRKQGTAGNTIYF.

This chain uses TRBV6-1 with TRBJ1-2; 7 bases match TRBD1. V lost 0 bases to trimming and J lost 8 bases; unmatched junction nucleotides: 3. This CDR3 comprises 13 residues. CDR1 is MNHNS and CDR2 is SASEGT in the germline V gene. CDR3 loop: CASSEAGQYGYTF. DNA of the CDR3: TGTGCCAGCAGTGAAGCGGGACAGTACGGCTACACCTTC.

V gene TRBV19 combines with J gene TRBJ2-1, with TRBD2 matching over 9 bases. J gave up 7 bases and V 0 bases, and 7 bases lay outside the gene matches. CDR1 is LNHDA and CDR2 is SQIVND in the germline V gene (reference sequence). This CDR3 is 16 amino acids long. The CDR3 is CASSIDQAGGRNEQFF. In DNA, the CDR3 is TGTGCCAGTAGTATAGATCAAGCGGGAGGAAGGAATGAGCAGTTCTTC.

This clone was recorded at least ten times. The chain combines TRBV5-1 with TRBJ1-1; D might be TRBD1 (5 bases). With 7 bases removed from V and 0 bases from J, the gap between germline ends came to 13 bases. The CDR3 has 14 residues. The germline CDR1 and CDR2 sequences are SGHRS and YFSETQ. CDR3 sequence reads: CASCLQALNTEAFF. CDR3 nucleotides: TGCGCCAGCTGTTTACAGGCATTGAACACTGAAGCTTTCTTT.

The chain joins TRBV6-1 to TRBJ1-5; D ambiguous. V was pared by 3 bases and J by 0 bases, with 9 bases between. The germline gives CDR1 MNHNS, CDR2 SASEGT. This CDR3 region has 15 residues. CDR3 amino acids: CASSEYPHSNQPQHF. In DNA, the CDR3 is TGTGCCAGCAGTGAGTACCCACATAGCAATCAGCCCCAGCATTTT.

The V call is TRBV5-1, the J call TRBJ2-7; 16 positions agree with TRBD2. This CDR3 has 19 residues. With 3 bases clipped from V and 2 bases from J, the junction kept 11 bases outside the gene matches. Germline V gene data show CDR1 as SGHRS and CDR2 as YFSETQ. Here the CDR3 DNA reads TGCGCCAGCAGCTCAGGAGACGGGACTAGCGGGAGGGTACCCTACGAGCAGTACTTC. It yields the protein CASSSGDGTSGRVPYEQYF.

This clone occurred a few times. The genes are TRBV2 and TRBJ2-4; 12 bases fit TRBD2. J was trimmed by 6 bases and V by 1 base; bases with no gene match: 4. The CDR3 has 16 residues. CDR1 and CDR2 from the germline V gene are SNHLY and FYNNEI. The CDR3 region has the DNA TGTGCCAGCAGTGAAGGAGGACTAGCGGGATCAAACATTCAGTACTTC. The encoded protein is CASSEGGLAGSNIQYF.

The CDR3 DNA is TGCGCCAGCAGCTTGGTTCAGATTGAGGCAGATACGCAGTATTTT. Protein product: CASSLVQIEADTQYF. The rearrangement joins TRBV5-1 to TRBJ2-3; D remains unclear. This CDR3 region has 15 residues. Trimming left V 0 bases short and J 4 bases short, with 12 bases between. Germline V gene data show CDR1 as SGHRS and CDR2 as YFSETQ.

The rearrangement joins TRBV19 to TRBJ2-5; possible D gene TRBD1, 6 bases. V was cut by 4 bases and J by 2 bases, with 11 bases left in between. CDR1 LNHDA and CDR2 SQIVND come from the germline V gene (reference sequence). The CDR3 has 14 residues. The DNA of the CDR3 is TGTGCCAGTAGTAACGACAGGCGGCAAGAGACCCAGTACTTC. Translated, it gives CASSNDRRQETQYF.

This clone was seen just once. The rearrangement uses TRBV28 and TRBJ2-3, with 9 bases that match TRBD1. In germline, CDR1 is MDHEN, CDR2 SYDVKM. V was pared by 6 bases and J by 3 bases, with 7 bases of the junction left unmatched. The CDR3 spans 15 residues. The CDR3 DNA reads TGTGCCAGCAGCGCCCATGGGACAGGGACAGATACGCAGTATTTT. Its protein is CASSAHGTGTDTQYF.

The V gene is TRBV6-1, the J gene TRBJ2-7, with 9 bases fitting TRBD1. J gave up 3 bases and V 3 bases, and 6 bases lay outside the gene matches. Germline-derived CDR1 and CDR2 are MNHNS and SASEGT. This CDR3 has 15 amino acids. The DNA for the CDR3 is TGTGCCAGCAGTGACCAACAGGGGGCCGGCTACGAGCAGTACTTC. Its protein is CASSDQQGAGYEQYF.

This clone has only a few counts. The chain joins TRBV11-2 to TRBJ2-3, with D unresolved. V lost 1 base, J lost 6 bases, and 5 bases lay in between. This CDR3 has 12 amino acids. Germline CDR1 SGHAT, CDR2 FQNNGV. Here the CDR3 DNA reads TGTGCCAGCAGCTTAGGCGTGGATACGCAGTATTTT. Translating gives CASSLGVDTQYF.

CDR3 loop: CASSRRDRGQGYTF. The CDR3 DNA follows: TGTGCCAGTAGTCGTCGAGACAGGGGGCAGGGCTACACCTTC. The chain links TRBV19 to TRBJ1-2; TRBD1 matches 10 bases. V lost 5 bases to trimming and J lost 8 bases; unmatched junction nucleotides: 8. The CDR3 loop spans 14 amino acids. Germline CDR1 LNHDA, CDR2 SQIVND (reference sequence).